This T cell receptor (beta chain) was found in a study of T cell responses to AZD1222 COVID-19 vaccine. Study-wide points: The study reported that nearly half of spike-specific TCRs target unmutated variant regions. Females outnumbered males among donors, who were mostly white British; clonal diversity was possibly underestimated. No day 14 peak samples; only post-peak repertoires were characterized. Baseline seropositivity characterized only a handful of AZD1222 recipients.

The V end lost 7 bases, the J end lost 1 base, and 10 bases lay between the germline ends. Germline-derived CDR1 and CDR2 are SGHVS and FNYEAQ. The CDR3 length is 13 residues. The repertoire was sequenced with immunoSEQ multiplex PCR; TCRdb's copy has only in-frame clones and lacks some. Of under 150,000 clones listed, roughly 90% are singletons. As regards this clone: Its antigen is unidentified.

The clonotype originates from an adult who received the AZD1222 COVID-19 vaccine. Specimen: peripheral blood, collected 28 days after the second AZD1222 dose. The genes are TRBV7-6 and TRBJ1-1, with D tentatively TRBD1 (5 bases). Here the CDR3 DNA reads TGTGCCAGCAAATTGGGGGAGAACACTGAAGCTTTCTTT. Its translation: CASKLGENTEAFF.